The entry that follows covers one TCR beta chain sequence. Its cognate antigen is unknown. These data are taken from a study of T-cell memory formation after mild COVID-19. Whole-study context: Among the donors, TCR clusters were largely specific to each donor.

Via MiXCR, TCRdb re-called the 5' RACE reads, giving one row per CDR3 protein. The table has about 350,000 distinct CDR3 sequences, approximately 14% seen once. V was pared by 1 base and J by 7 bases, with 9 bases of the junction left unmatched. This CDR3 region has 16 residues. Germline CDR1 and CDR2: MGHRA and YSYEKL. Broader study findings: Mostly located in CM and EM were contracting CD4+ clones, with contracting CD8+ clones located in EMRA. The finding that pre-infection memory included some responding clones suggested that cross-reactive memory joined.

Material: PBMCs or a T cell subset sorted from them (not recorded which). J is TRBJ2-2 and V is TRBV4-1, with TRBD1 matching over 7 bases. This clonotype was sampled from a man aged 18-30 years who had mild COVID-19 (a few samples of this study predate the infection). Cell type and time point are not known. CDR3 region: CASSQGTGGFIGELFF. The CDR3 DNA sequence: TGCGCCAGCAGCCAAGGGACAGGCGGGTTTATCGGGGAGCTGTTTTTT.